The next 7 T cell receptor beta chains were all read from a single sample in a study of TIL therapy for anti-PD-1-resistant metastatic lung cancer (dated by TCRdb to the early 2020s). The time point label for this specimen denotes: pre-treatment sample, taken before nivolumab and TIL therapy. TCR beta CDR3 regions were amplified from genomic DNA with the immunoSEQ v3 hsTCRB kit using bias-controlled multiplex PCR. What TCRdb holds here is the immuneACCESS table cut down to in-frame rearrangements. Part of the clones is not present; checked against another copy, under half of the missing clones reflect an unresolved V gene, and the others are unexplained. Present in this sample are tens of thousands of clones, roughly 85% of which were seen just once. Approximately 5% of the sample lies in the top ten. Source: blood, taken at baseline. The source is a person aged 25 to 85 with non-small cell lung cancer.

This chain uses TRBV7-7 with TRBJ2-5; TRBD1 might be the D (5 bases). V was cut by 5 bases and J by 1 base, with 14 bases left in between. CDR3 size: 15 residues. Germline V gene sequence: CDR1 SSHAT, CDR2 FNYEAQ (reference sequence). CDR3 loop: CASSVTWGPQETQYF. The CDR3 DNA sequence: TGTGCCAGCAGCGTCACATGGGGCCCCCAAGAGACCCAGTACTTC.

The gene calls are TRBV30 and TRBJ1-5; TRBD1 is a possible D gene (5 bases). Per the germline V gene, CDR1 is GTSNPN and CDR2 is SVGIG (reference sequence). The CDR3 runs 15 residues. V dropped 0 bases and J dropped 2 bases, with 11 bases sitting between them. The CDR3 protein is CAWSVQVTGNQPQHF. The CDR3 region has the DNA TGTGCCTGGAGTGTACAAGTGACAGGCAATCAGCCCCAGCATTTT.

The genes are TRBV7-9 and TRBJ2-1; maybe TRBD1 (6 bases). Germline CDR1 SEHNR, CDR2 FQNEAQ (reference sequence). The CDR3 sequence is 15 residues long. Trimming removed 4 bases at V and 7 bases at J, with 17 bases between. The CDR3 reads CASSSRDTPRNEQFF. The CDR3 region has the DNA TGTGCCAGCAGCTCCCGGGACACCCCCAGGAATGAGCAGTTCTTC.

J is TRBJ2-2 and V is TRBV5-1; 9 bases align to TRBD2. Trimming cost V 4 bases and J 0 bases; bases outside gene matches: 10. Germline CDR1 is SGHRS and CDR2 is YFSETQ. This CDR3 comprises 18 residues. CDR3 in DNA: TGCGCCAGCAGCCCAACCTCGTTAGCGGGAGCGAACACCGGGGAGCTGTTTTTT. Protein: CASSPTSLAGANTGELFF. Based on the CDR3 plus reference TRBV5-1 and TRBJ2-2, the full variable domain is KAGVTQTPRYLIKTRGQQVTLSCSPISGHRSVSWYQQTPGQGLQFLFEYFSETQRNKGNFPGRFSGRQFSNSRSEMNVSTLELGDSALYLCASSPTSLAGANTGELFFGEGSRLTVL.

This CDR3 is CASSIGGASQYF. The CDR3 bases are TGTGCCAGTAGTATCGGGGGGGCATCGCAGTATTTT. V is TRBV19 and J is TRBJ2-3, with TRBD2 identical over 8 bases. Germline CDR1 and CDR2: LNHDA and SQIVND (reference sequence). The CDR3 is made up of 12 amino acids. J was trimmed by 10 bases and V by 3 bases; bases with no gene match: 3.

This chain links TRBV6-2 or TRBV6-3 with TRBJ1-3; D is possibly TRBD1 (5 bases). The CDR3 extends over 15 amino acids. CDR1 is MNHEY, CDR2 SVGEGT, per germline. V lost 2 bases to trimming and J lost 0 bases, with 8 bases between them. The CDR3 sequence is CASSYGGFSGNTIYF. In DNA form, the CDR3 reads TGTGCCAGCAGTTACGGGGGATTCTCTGGAAACACCATATATTTT.

In nucleotides, the CDR3 is TGCGCCAGCAGAAGGACAGGCACAGATACGCAGTATTTT. The encoded protein is CASRRTGTDTQYF. The chain couples TRBV10-1 to TRBJ2-3; maybe TRBD1 (6 bases). This CDR3 comprises 13 residues. The V end lost 6 bases, the J end lost 1 base, and 8 bases lay between the germline ends. CDR1 is WNHNN, CDR2 SYGVQD, per germline (reference sequence).